This T cell receptor (beta chain) emerged from a study of blood T cells in healthy people across ages. Study outcomes and limitations: The donors' CMV status was not determined, possibly confounding changes in expanded clonotypes.

Remarks on this clonotype: Its antigen is unknown.

Isolation per sample recovered at least 6 million PBMCs. Primed by a sample-barcoded 5' primer and a J-beta primer mix, a second PCR proceeded for about 6 to 12 cycles. Every sample returned 2.5 million or more CDR3-containing paired-end reads. TCRdb called the 5' RACE reads again in MiXCR, with one record for every CDR3 protein. The table shows roughly 680,000 distinct CDR3 sequences, with under 25% occurring only once. Trimming stripped 2 bases from V and 7 bases from J, with 9 bases between. CDR1 and CDR2 (germline): DFQATT, SNEGSKA (reference sequence). CDR3 length: 12 amino acids. The clonotype originates from a man aged 70-80 years in good health. The V call is TRBV20-1, the J call TRBJ2-1; a weak D match, TRBD2 (5 bases). Sequencing was carried out using blood. Here the CDR3 reads CSARIALNEQFF. DNA for the CDR3: TGCAGTGCTAGAATAGCGTTGAATGAGCAGTTCTTC.